Included here is one T cell receptor (beta chain) sequence, with context. Its cognate antigen has yet to be identified. Within one base of it there is no much larger clone, and no base qualities were kept. Reading from cysteine to phenylalanine, the CDR3 counts 15 amino acids. Only CDR3 DNA is held: 45 bases, read in frame from base 1. The germline V gene encodes CDR1 SGDLS and CDR2 YYNGEE. Relative to germline, V is missing 4 bases and J is missing 4 bases, with 5 bases of the junction outside any gene match. Donors were a few dozen systemically healthy Caucasian individuals from Russia aged roughly 6 to 100 years. Each donor gave roughly 11 milliliters of peripheral blood, drawn into EDTA-treated Vacutainer tubes. Ficoll-Paque density-gradient centrifugation was used to isolate PBMCs, with at least 7 million per sample. Trizol reagent was used to extract total RNA from the PBMCs, yielding at least 5.5 micrograms per sample. For every donor, flow cytometry on a PBMC aliquot measured the percentage of naive CD45RAhigh/CD27high T cells.

These data belong to a study of blood T cells in healthy people across ages (dated by TCRdb to the mid-2010s). In the study overall: Template switching captured roughly one uniquely barcoded TCR beta cDNA molecule per two T cells in model experiments. To track age-related changes in TCR beta repertoire diversity, the study relied on deep sequencing normalized with unique cDNA molecular identifiers. To avoid experimental bias, donors of different ages were randomly spread across the sequencing lanes. The donors were split into four age groups: young (average approximately 16 years), middle-aged (39), aged (more than 55) and long-lived (approximately 89). The study analyzed two additional independent replicas of 1 million unique cDNA reads from the same blood draw for two donors, one aged 18 to 30 and one aged 80 or older.

The paper's findings and limits, for the study overall: The percentage of naive T cells measured by flow cytometry correlated strongly with observed TCR beta diversity. Estimates of total diversity based on one million sequenced T cells were considered lower bounds and underestimates. Conclusive comparison of naive and antigen-experienced compartments was prevented by the profiling of bulk unsorted PBMCs. Compared with the aged group, the long-lived group had more naive CD4+ T cells, fewer expanded clones and increased TCR diversity, a pattern suggesting age selection. As age increased, observed TCR beta diversity per million T cells dropped in a roughly linear way, and a significant reduction was already evident by age 40. The CMV infection status of donors was not known, potentially confounding age-related changes in expanded clonotypes.

The receptor library was made with 5' RACE. The listed sequencing device is Illumina HiSeq 2500. The second PCR ran for roughly 7 to 12 cycles and used a J-beta primer mix along with a sample-barcoded 5' primer. A template-switch 5' adaptor carrying 12 random nucleotides introduced a unique molecular identifier onto each TCR beta cDNA molecule. Each sample yielded at least 3 million CDR3-containing paired-end reads. First-strand cDNA was synthesized from all RNA with the Mint cDNA synthesis kit, primed by a TRBC-specific oligonucleotide. Following uracil-DNA glycosylase treatment, a first 18-cycle PCR with universal primers M1SS and BC2_uni_R was performed on all cDNA. From the authors' description of their analysis: For normalization, 1 million high-quality reads, each with a distinct molecular identifier, were randomly selected from each sample. Instead of being binned into consensus sequences, reads that shared molecular identifiers were thrown out. CDR3 identification, clonotype clustering and error correction used MiTCR with a Q25 quality threshold and the strictest error-elimination algorithm. Lower-bound total TCR beta diversity was estimated with a nonparametric unseen species model using Euler transformation. The public reads were reanalyzed by TCRdb: fastp trimming at Q25, MiXCR alignment, in-frame beta chains only. Identical CDR3 proteins give one entry, which carries the most common genes and DNA. The V and J calls come from TCRdb's annotation, not from the publication. This sample holds about 800,000 distinct CDR3 sequences; around 45% were observed only once. The ten largest clones add up to about a sixth of the sample.

The clonotype originates from an elderly man in good health. Material for sequencing was blood. This chain is built from TRBV9 and TRBJ2-3, with 11 bases matching TRBD2. The CDR3 region: CASSITSGSADTQYF. The bases are TGTGCCAGCAGCATTACTAGCGGGAGTGCAGATACGCAGTATTTT. Extended through the reference TRBV9 and TRBJ2-3 proteins, this CDR3 yields the full variable domain: DSGVTQTPKHLITATGQRVTLRCSPRSGDLSVYWYQQSLDQGLQFLIQYYNGEERAKGNILERFSAQQFPDLHSELNLSSLELGDSALYFCASSITSGSADTQYFGPGTRLTVL.